This TCR beta chain was observed in a study of T-cell reconstitution after alpha-beta-depleted transplantation in children. Study findings and constraints: At the one-year point after transplant, T-cell counts and TCRbeta diversity were found to come mostly from T cells that had been newly produced. Recipient T cells and thymic progenitors that survived gave rise to the high TCRbeta diversity observed at day 60 in some patients. The study reportedly traced alpha-beta T cells about two months after transplant to several hundred expanded graft clones.

Details on this clonotype: What it recognizes is unknown.

Unique molecular identifiers featured in how the TCRbeta library was prepared. TCRdb redid the calling of the PCR reads with MiXCR, one entry per CDR3 protein. This sample yields about 110,000 distinct CDR3 sequences, of which 23% are seen a single time; about 11% belongs to the top ten. CDR3 length: 19 amino acids. The V gene's germline CDR1 is MNHEY and CDR2 SVGEGT. V gave up 0 bases and J gave up 0 bases; unmatched junction bases: 10. This specimen consisted of PBMCs, mostly from graft donor cells, obtained 180 days after TCRalphabeta/CD19-depleted stem cell transplant. This sequence joins TRBV6-2 or TRBV6-3 and TRBJ2-1; 8 bases agree with TRBD2. The clonotype originates from a male patient aged 2-10 years who had a stem cell transplant for chronic granulomatous disease, so the T cells may come from the graft donor. The DNA for the CDR3 is TGTGCCAGCAGTTACTCGCTTCGGGGGGGGACGAGCTCCTACAATGAGCAGTTCTTC. Translated, it gives CASSYSLRGGTSSYNEQFF.